This T cell receptor beta chain was identified in a study of blood T cell repertoires in COVID-19. Study-level background: Acute and convalescent COVID-19 samples came from the United States, Italy and Spain. PBMCs, B-cell-depleted T cells, or T cells were the source of the cDNA or gDNA that made up the material.

This clone was seen a handful of times. Per the authors' pipeline: Reference gene primer amplification in the assay estimated nucleated cell counts. Clones were sequenced by immunoSEQ multiplex PCR, and TCRdb holds only the in-frame ones, with some missing. The DNA was the basis for D and trimming; V, J and clone size are from that table. The repertoire holds around 140,000 clones, with approximately 78% as singletons. The sequence was obtained from a human donor with acute or convalescent COVID-19. The donor label of this sample is uncertain. The sequencing input was peripheral blood.

CDR3: CASSLMRNTGELFF. The CDR3, as DNA: TGTGCCAGCAGCTTAATGAGGAACACCGGGGAGCTGTTTTTT. The J gene is TRBJ2-2, the V gene TRBV11-1; unclear D gene. CDR1 and CDR2 from the germline V gene are SGHAT and FQDESV (reference sequence). V was trimmed by 2 bases and J by 1 base, leaving 5 bases between them. The CDR3 extends over 14 amino acids.